The 2 T cell receptor beta chains given below trace back to one sample, sequenced in a study of CD8+ T cells in alopecia areata. RNA extraction and reverse transcription yielded cDNA as sequencing template. Repertoires were generated with immunoSEQ multiplex PCR, while TCRdb's copy carries only in-frame clones and drops some. The sample lists about 56,000 clones; almost 97% were seen once. The sequencing used CD8+ T cells sorted from blood, collected at week 0. Receptors were obtained from a human donor with alopecia areata.

This chain connects TRBV10-2 to TRBJ2-7; D is perhaps TRBD2 (7 bases). With 7 bases removed from V and 3 bases from J, the gap between germline ends came to 16 bases. Germline CDR1 and CDR2: WSHSY and SAAADI. The CDR3 sequence is 14 residues long. As DNA, the CDR3 is TGCGCCAGCACCCAAGGGGGGGCGGGCTACGAGCAGTACTTC. This codes for CASTQGGAGYEQYF.

The V gene is TRBV7-2, the J gene TRBJ2-7; TRBD1 aligns across 8 bases. Trimming at V came to 1 base and at J to 3 bases, leaving 2 bases not matched to a gene. The CDR3 is 14 residues long. The germline gives CDR1 SGHTA, CDR2 FQGNSA. Here the CDR3 DNA reads TGTGCCAGCAGCTTAGGGACAGGGCTCTACGAGCAGTACTTC. As protein: CASSLGTGLYEQYF.